The next 21 T cell receptor beta chains were all read from a single sample in a study of cytomegalovirus exposure and HLA in healthy donors. The study ran its PCR with 60 Vbeta and 13 Jbeta primers. Here immunoSEQ multiplex PCR was the method, and the copy in TCRdb shows in-frame clones only, minus some. In the table there are 150,000 to 200,000 clones, around four fifths of which are singletons. Sequencing was performed on PBMCs. These receptors were collected from a young woman in good health and CMV-seronegative.

The genes are TRBV10-3 and TRBJ1-2; TRBD1 agrees at 7 bases. V lost 3 bases to trimming and J lost 7 bases; unmatched junction nucleotides: 5. CDR3 size: 13 residues. CDR1 and CDR2 from the germline V gene are ENHRY and SYGVKD. DNA of the CDR3: TGTGCCATCAGTGAAAGACAGGGTGTTGGCTACACCTTC. Residues: CAISERQGVGYTF.

CDR3 in amino acids: CAISEEQGAGGYTF. The CDR3, as DNA: TGTGCCATTTCGGAGGAACAGGGGGCTGGGGGCTACACCTTC. The chain couples TRBV10-3 to TRBJ1-2; 9 positions agree with TRBD1. This CDR3 has 14 residues. Unmatched junction bases numbered 13, after V lost 9 bases and J lost 8 bases. Germline loops: CDR1 ENHRY, CDR2 SYGVKD.

This chain uses TRBV4-2 with TRBJ2-2; D not certain. The germline V gene encodes CDR1 LGHNA and CDR2 YNFKEQ. The length of the CDR3 is 13 residues. V lost 1 base and J 5 bases, leaving 5 bases between the germline ends. The CDR3 DNA reads as TGTGCCAGCAGCCAAGGTCTGACCGGGGAGCTGTTTTTT. Its protein product is CASSQGLTGELFF.

CDR3 loop: CAWSLGLWDTIYF. DNA of the CDR3: TGTGCCTGGAGTCTGGGCCTTTGGGACACCATATATTTT. This chain connects TRBV30 to TRBJ1-3; D not certain. Germline V lookup: CDR1 GTSNPN, CDR2 SVGIG (reference sequence). Deletions cut 2 bases from V and 8 bases from J, with 13 bases between. The CDR3 has 13 amino acids.

V and J are TRBV4-1 and TRBJ2-3, with 16 bases lining up with TRBD2. V was clipped by 4 bases and J by 0 bases; unmatched bases: 10. The germline V gene has CDR1 MGHRA and CDR2 YSYEKL. CDR3 length: 20 residues. The CDR3 loop is CASSRPGLAGGNLSTDTQYF. In DNA form, the CDR3 reads TGCGCCAGCAGCCGACCGGGACTAGCGGGGGGGAATCTTAGCACAGATACGCAGTATTTT.

V and J are TRBV5-6 and TRBJ1-2; the D gene is possibly TRBD1 (5 bases). CDR3 length: 15 amino acids. The germline CDR1 and CDR2 sequences are SGHDT and YYEEEE. V shed 1 base and J shed 2 bases, with 12 bases lying between them. In nucleotides, the CDR3 is TGTGCCAGCAGCTTGTGGCAGGGTTGGAACTATGGCTACACCTTC. Translation gives CASSLWQGWNYGYTF.

This chain joins TRBV9 and TRBJ1-1, with a possible D match to TRBD1 (5 bases). V lost 2 bases and J 3 bases, leaving 11 bases between the germline ends. CDR3 size: 14 residues. The V gene's germline CDR1 is SGDLS and CDR2 YYNGEE. The CDR3 region has the DNA TGTGCCAGCAGCGTTAAGGGGTTGGACACTGAAGCTTTCTTT. Translation: CASSVKGLDTEAFF.

This chain joins TRBV7-9 and TRBJ2-5; 11 bases are a match to TRBD2. This CDR3 region has 15 residues. After removal of 4 bases from V and 5 bases from J, the junction contained 6 bases not matched to a gene. Germline CDR1 SEHNR, CDR2 FQNEAQ (reference sequence). The CDR3 spells CASSYLAGGLETQYF. The CDR3 DNA reads as TGTGCCAGCAGCTATTTAGCGGGGGGGCTGGAGACCCAGTACTTC.

V is TRBV29-1 and J is TRBJ1-3; 8 bases line up with TRBD1. CDR1 and CDR2 from the germline V gene are SQVTM and ANQGSEA. The CDR3 loop spans 15 amino acids. J lost 6 bases, V lost 4 bases, and 11 bases had no gene match. CDR3 in amino acids: CSVGSGQGGQNTIYF. The CDR3 coding sequence is TGCAGCGTTGGTTCCGGACAGGGCGGACAAAACACCATATATTTT.

This chain uses TRBV19 with TRBJ1-2; D gene uncertain. V was clipped by 3 bases and J by 7 bases, with 15 bases between them. The CDR3 runs to 14 residues. Germline V gene lookup returns CDR1 LNHDA and CDR2 SQIVND (reference sequence). The CDR3 loop reads CASSIPGGLGGYTF. In nucleotides, the CDR3 is TGTGCCAGTAGTATCCCCGGCGGCCTCGGTGGCTACACCTTC. The entire variable domain, with the rest obtained from reference TRBV19 and TRBJ1-2, is as follows: DGGITQSPKYLFRKEGQNVTLSCEQNLNHDAMYWYRQDPGQGLRLIYYSQIVNDFQKGDIAEGYSVSREKKESFPLTVTSAQKNPTAFYLCASSIPGGLGGYTFGSGTRLTVV.

The chain has TRBV5-4 and TRBJ1-4, with D possibly matching TRBD1 (6 bases). This CDR3 is 13 amino acids long. Germline lookup yields CDR1 SGHNT and CDR2 YYREEE (reference sequence). Trimming took 2 bases from V and 7 from J, leaving 9 bases between them. CDR3 sequence reads: CASSFDRSEKLFF. In DNA, the CDR3 is TGTGCCAGCAGCTTTGACAGGTCTGAAAAACTGTTTTTT.

CDR3 amino acids: CASSLFQGAAEAFF. In nucleotides, the CDR3 is TGTGCCAGCAGCTTATTCCAGGGGGCGGCTGAAGCTTTCTTT. V and J are TRBV7-2 and TRBJ1-1; 8 bases match TRBD1. The CDR3 spans 14 residues. CDR1 and CDR2 from the germline V gene are SGHTA and FQGNSA. J gave up 6 bases and V 2 bases, and 5 bases lay outside the gene matches.

Comment on this clone: Germline and junction disagree at one end, which may indicate a read error. V is TRBV6-1 and J is TRBJ2-1; the D call may be TRBD1 or TRBD2 (5 bases each). Germline CDR1 and CDR2: MNHNS and SASEGT. The CDR3 length is 14 residues. The CDR3 reads CAISEGTTGNEQFF. CDR3 coding DNA: TGTGCCATCAGTGAGGGAACTACAGGCAATGAGCAGTTCTTC.

A few counts support this clone. The rearrangement uses TRBV19 and TRBJ1-1; D perhaps matches TRBD1 (5 bases). The germline V and J ends were trimmed by 8 bases and 1 base, with 14 bases remaining between them. Germline V gives CDR1 LNHDA, CDR2 SQIVND (reference sequence). The length of the CDR3 is 14 residues. CDR3 sequence: CASSPWGRNTEAFF. The CDR3 nucleotides read TGTGCCAGTTCGCCCTGGGGCAGGAACACTGAAGCTTTCTTT. The variable domain in full, completed from reference TRBV19 and TRBJ1-1, reads DGGITQSPKYLFRKEGQNVTLSCEQNLNHDAMYWYRQDPGQGLRLIYYSQIVNDFQKGDIAEGYSVSREKKESFPLTVTSAQKNPTAFYLCASSPWGRNTEAFFGQGTRLTVV.

The rearrangement links TRBV6-1 to TRBJ2-7, with 10 bases matching TRBD1. This CDR3 has 15 residues. V was pared by 1 base and J by 1 base, with 1 base of the junction left unmatched. Germline values: CDR1 MNHNS, CDR2 SASEGT. The CDR3 nucleotides read TGTGCCAGCAGTGAAGGACAGGGGGCATCCTACGAGCAGTACTTC. It codes for CASSEGQGASYEQYF.

This clone was found once. The chain is built from TRBV28 and TRBJ2-7, with 7 bases lining up with TRBD1. Germline lookup yields CDR1 MDHEN and CDR2 SYDVKM. Trimming cost V 7 bases and J 7 bases; bases outside gene matches: 7. The CDR3 contains 12 residues. As DNA, the CDR3 is TGTGCCAGCAAACAGGGGCTGAGGGAGCAGTACTTC. It encodes CASKQGLREQYF.

The J gene is TRBJ2-1, the V gene TRBV6-1; D possibly corresponds to TRBD1 (7 bases). CDR1 and CDR2 from the germline V gene are MNHNS and SASEGT. This CDR3 is built from 15 residues. V was clipped by 5 bases and J by 8 bases, with 19 bases between them. The CDR3 is CASSPGGGGFDEQFF. The CDR3 DNA is TGTGCCAGCAGTCCCGGCGGAGGGGGCTTTGATGAGCAGTTCTTC.

The chain combines TRBV5-1 with TRBJ2-4, with TRBD1 matching over 9 bases. J lost 4 bases, V lost 6 bases, and 14 bases had no gene match. This CDR3 comprises 17 residues. Germline lookup yields CDR1 SGHRS and CDR2 YFSETQ. Written as DNA, the CDR3 is TGCGCCAGCAATCGGGGAACAGGGGGCTTCGTTAAAAACATTCAGTACTTC. This encodes CASNRGTGGFVKNIQYF.

The chain uses TRBV7-3 and TRBJ2-1; 9 bases align to TRBD2. This CDR3 region has 15 residues. Trimming cost V 5 bases and J 5 bases; bases outside gene matches: 7. In germline, CDR1 is SGHTA, CDR2 FQGTGA. The CDR3 sequence: CASSAGTSRNNEQFF. The CDR3 DNA sequence: TGTGCCAGCAGCGCGGGGACTAGCCGAAACAATGAGCAGTTCTTC.

The chain recombines TRBV30 with TRBJ2-7; D gene ambiguous. Trimming cost V 0 bases and J 6 bases, with 9 bases left between them. CDR1 GTSNPN and CDR2 SVGIG come from the germline V gene (reference sequence). The length of the CDR3 is 12 residues. The CDR3 sequence: CAWSVGWSEQYF. CDR3 sequence (DNA): TGTGCCTGGAGTGTAGGTTGGAGCGAGCAGTACTTC.

This clone was picked up a small number of times. A read error may produce the germline difference seen at one junction end. V is TRBV28 and J is TRBJ2-6, with 12 bases lining up with TRBD1. CDR3 length equals 22 residues. Germline-derived CDR1 and CDR2 are MDHEN and SYDVKM. CDR3 DNA: TGTGCCAGCAGTTTATGGGGACCGGGACAGGGGGCATCAGGTTATGGGGCCAACGGCCTGACTTTC. This codes for CASSLWGPGQGASGYGANGLTF. Filled out from reference TRBV28 and TRBJ2-6, the complete variable domain reads DVKVTQSSRYLVKRTGEKVFLECVQDMDHENMFWYRQDPGLGLRLIYFSYDVKMKEKGDIPEGYSVSREKKERFSLILESASTNQTSMYLCASSLWGPGQGASGYGANGLTFGAGSRLTVL.